This T cell receptor beta chain comes out of a study of identical twins. V was clipped by 5 bases and J by 3 bases, with 14 bases between them. Germline CDR1 is SGHRS and CDR2 is YFSETQ. This CDR3 is built from 15 residues. Each cDNA held unique molecular identifiers, and template switching gave it a universal primer site. TCRdb re-derived calls from the 5' RACE reads in MiXCR, one entry per CDR3 protein. The profile shows approximately 550,000 distinct CDR3 sequences, 20% to 25% of them singletons. This clonotype came up a few times. Antigen unknown. Findings and caveats of the study: Cord blood's abundant beta clonotypes had fewer insertions, unlike memory repertoires. Zero-insertion findings could be partly confounded by invariant cells (MAIT and iNKT cells).

These data were also reused for a study on yellow fever vaccine responses in identical twins. From that paper: Reportedly, twins showed a vaccine T cell response that looked partly convergent and partly personalized.

The specimen was CD4+ T cells sorted from blood. The chain joins TRBV5-1 to TRBJ2-2; possible D gene TRBD2, 5 bases. The sequence derives from a woman aged 18 to 35 in good health. Here the CDR3 reads CASRPSGVDTGELFF. As DNA, the CDR3 is TGCGCCAGCAGACCATCCGGGGTTGACACCGGGGAGCTGTTTTTT.